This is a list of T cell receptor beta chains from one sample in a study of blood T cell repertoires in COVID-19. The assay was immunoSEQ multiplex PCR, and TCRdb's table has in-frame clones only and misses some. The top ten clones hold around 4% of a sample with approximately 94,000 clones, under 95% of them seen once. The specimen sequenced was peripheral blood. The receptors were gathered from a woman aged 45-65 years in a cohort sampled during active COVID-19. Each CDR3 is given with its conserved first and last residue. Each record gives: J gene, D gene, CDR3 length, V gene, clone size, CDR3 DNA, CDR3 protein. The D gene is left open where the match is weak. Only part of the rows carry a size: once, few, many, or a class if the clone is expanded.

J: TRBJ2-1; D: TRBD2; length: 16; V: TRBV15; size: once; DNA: TGTGCCACCAGCAGAGTCGGACTAGCGGCATACAATGAGCAGTTCTTC; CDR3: CATSRVGLAAYNEQFF
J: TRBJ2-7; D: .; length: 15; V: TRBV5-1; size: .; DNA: TGCGCCAGCAGCCCCCTGGGCAGGGGATCCTACGAGCAGTACTTC; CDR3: CASSPLGRGSYEQYF
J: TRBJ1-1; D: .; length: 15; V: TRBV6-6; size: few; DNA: TGTGCCAGCAGCCGAGTGACAGGAGAGAACACTGAAGCTTTCTTT; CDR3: CASSRVTGENTEAFF
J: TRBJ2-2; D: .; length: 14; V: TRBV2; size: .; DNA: TGTGCCAGCAGTGAAGGGACTCGGGCCGGGGAGCTGTTTTTT; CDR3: CASSEGTRAGELFF
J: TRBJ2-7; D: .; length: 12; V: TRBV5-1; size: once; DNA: TGCGCCAGCAGCTTTCAGGGGAGCGAGCAGTACTTC; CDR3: CASSFQGSEQYF
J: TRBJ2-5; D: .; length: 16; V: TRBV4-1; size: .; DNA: TGCGCCAGCAGCCAAAACCCTAGCGAGTTCCGGGAGACCCAGTACTTC; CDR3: CASSQNPSEFRETQYF
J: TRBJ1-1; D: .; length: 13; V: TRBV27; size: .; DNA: TGTGCCAGCAGTTTAACCCCAGGCACTGAAGCTTTCTTT; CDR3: CASSLTPGTEAFF
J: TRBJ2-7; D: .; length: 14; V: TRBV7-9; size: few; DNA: TGTGCCAGCAGCCCTGGGGCCCCCTCCTACGAGCAGTACTTC; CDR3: CASSPGAPSYEQYF
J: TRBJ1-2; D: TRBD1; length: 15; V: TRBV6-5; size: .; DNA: TGTGCCCACAGCCTGGCAGGGGGCCTATTGGGTGGCTACACCTTC; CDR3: CAHSLAGGLLGGYTF
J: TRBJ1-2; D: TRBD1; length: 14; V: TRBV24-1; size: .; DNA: TGTGCCACCAGTGATACTACAGGGGGCTATGGCTACACCTTC; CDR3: CATSDTTGGYGYTF
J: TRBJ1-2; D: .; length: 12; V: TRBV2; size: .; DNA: TGTGCCAGCAGCAGGGAGGGCTATGGCTACACCTTC; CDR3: CASSREGYGYTF
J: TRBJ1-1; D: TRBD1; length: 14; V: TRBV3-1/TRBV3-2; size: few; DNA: TGTGCCAGCAGCCGGGGGACAGTGAACACTGAAGCTTTCTTT; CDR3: CASSRGTVNTEAFF
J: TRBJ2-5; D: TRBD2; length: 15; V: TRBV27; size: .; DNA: TGTGCCAGCAGCCGACGGGGACTAGCCGAAGAGACCCAGTACTTC; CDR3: CASSRRGLAEETQYF
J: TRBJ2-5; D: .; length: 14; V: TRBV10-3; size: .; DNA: TGTGCCATCAGTGGTGGGGGCGACCAAGAGACCCAGTACTTC; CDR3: CAISGGGDQETQYF
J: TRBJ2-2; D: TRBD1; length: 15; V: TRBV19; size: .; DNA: TGTGCCAGTAGTACCCGACAGGGGCACACCGGGGAGCTGTTTTTT; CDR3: CASSTRQGHTGELFF
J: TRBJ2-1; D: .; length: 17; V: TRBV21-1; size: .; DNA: TGTGCCAGCAGCAAAGGAGGTGGGGGGAGCTCCTACAATGAGCAGTTCTTC; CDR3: CASSKGGGGSSYNEQFF
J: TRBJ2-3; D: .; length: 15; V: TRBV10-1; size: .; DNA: TGCGCCAGCAGTGAGTCGACGGGAACCACAGATACGCAGTATTTT; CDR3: CASSESTGTTDTQYF
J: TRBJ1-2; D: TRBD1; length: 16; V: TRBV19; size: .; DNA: TGTGCCAGTAGCCGGGCAGGGGGCCCGACTAACTATGGCTACACCTTC; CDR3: CASSRAGGPTNYGYTF
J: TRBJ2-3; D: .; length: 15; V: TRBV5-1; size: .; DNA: TGCGCCAGCAGCCCCGGTCCGGGAGAGGGAGATACGCAGTATTTT; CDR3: CASSPGPGEGDTQYF
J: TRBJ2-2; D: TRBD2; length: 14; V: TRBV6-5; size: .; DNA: TGTGCCAGCAATTCGGGAGGAAACACCGGGGAGCTGTTTTTT; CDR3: CASNSGGNTGELFF
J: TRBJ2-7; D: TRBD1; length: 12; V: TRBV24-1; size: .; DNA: TGTGCCGTACAGGGGGAATGGGGACAGCAGTACTTC; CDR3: CAVQGEWGQQYF
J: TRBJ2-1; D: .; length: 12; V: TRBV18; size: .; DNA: TGTGCCAGCTCACTGAGAGAGGGGGTGCAGTTCTTC; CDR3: CASSLREGVQFF
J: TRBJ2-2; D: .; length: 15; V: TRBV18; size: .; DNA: TGTGCCAGCTCACCACCGACAGGCGAGGACGGGGAGCTGTTTTTT; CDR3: CASSPPTGEDGELFF
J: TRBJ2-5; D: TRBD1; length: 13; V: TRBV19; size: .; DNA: TGTGCCAGTAGTCCCGGACAGGGGAAGACCCAGTACTTC; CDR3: CASSPGQGKTQYF
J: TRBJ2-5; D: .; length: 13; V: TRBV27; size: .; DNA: TGTGCCAGCAGTATGACAGGGAGGGAGACCCAGTACTTC; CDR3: CASSMTGRETQYF
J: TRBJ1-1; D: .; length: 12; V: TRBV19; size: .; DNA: TGTGCCAGACGGTTCCCTGCGCGCGGAGCTTTCTTT; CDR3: CARRFPARGAFF
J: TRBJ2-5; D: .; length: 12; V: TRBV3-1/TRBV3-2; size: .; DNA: TGTGCCAGCCGGGATGCGCCCGGGACCCAGTACTTC; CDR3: CASRDAPGTQYF
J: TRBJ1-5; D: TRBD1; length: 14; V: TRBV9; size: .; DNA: TGTGCCAGCAGCAGACAGGGGGTCAATCAGCCCCAGCATTTT; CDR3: CASSRQGVNQPQHF
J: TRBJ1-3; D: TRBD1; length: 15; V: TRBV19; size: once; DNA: TGTGCCAGTAACCCGACAGGGGGCTTGGGAAACACCATATATTTT; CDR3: CASNPTGGLGNTIYF
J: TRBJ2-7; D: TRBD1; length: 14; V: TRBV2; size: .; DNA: TGTGCCAGCAGTGTACACAGGGGTTCCTACGAGCAGTACTTC; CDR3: CASSVHRGSYEQYF
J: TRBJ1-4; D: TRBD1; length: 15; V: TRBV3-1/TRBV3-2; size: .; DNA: TGTGCCAGCAGCCAAGATGAGGGGGCGCTTGAAAAACTGTTTTTT; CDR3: CASSQDEGALEKLFF
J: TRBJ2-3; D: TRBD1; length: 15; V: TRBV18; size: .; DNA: TGTGCCAGCTCACACGGACAGGGGAGCACAGATACGCAGTATTTT; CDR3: CASSHGQGSTDTQYF
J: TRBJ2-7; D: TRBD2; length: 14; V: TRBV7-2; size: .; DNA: TGTGCCAGCAGCTTTAGCGGGGCCTCCTACGAGCAGTACTTC; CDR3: CASSFSGASYEQYF
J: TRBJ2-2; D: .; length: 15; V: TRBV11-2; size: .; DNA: TGTGCCAGCAGACCTACAGGGTTCTTAACCGGGGAGCTGTTTTTT; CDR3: CASRPTGFLTGELFF
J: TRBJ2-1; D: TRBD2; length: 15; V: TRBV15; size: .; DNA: TGTGCCACCAGGGTTGGGCGGGAGGGATACAATGAGCAGTTCTTC; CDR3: CATRVGREGYNEQFF
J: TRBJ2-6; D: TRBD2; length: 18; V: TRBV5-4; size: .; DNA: TGTGCCAGCAGTTTCGGACTAGCGCCGAACTCTGGGGCCAACGTCCTGACTTTC; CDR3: CASSFGLAPNSGANVLTF
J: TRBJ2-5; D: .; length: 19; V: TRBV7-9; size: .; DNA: TGTGCCAGCAGCTTGTCGAGGGCCTGGGACTTCCAGTACCAAGAGACCCAGTACTTC; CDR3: CASSLSRAWDFQYQETQYF
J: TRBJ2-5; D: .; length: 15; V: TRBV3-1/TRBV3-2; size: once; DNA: TGTGCCAGCAACCTCTGGGGGGGCCGATGGGAGACCCAGTACTTC; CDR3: CASNLWGGRWETQYF
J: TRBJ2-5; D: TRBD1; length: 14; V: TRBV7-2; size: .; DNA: TGTGCCAGCAGTTCCGGGACAGCACAAGAGACCCAGTACTTC; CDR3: CASSSGTAQETQYF
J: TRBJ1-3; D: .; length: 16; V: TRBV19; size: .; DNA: TGTGCCAGTAGTACCTCCCCGGGAACGACGGGAAACACCATATATTTT; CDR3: CASSTSPGTTGNTIYF
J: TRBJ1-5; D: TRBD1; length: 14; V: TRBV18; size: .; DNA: TGTGCCAGCTCACCGGGACAGTCAAGTCAGCCCCAGCATTTT; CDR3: CASSPGQSSQPQHF
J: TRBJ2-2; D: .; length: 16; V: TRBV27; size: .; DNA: TGTGCCAGCAGTTTATTCGGACAGTCGAACACCGGGGAGCTGTTTTTT; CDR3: CASSLFGQSNTGELFF
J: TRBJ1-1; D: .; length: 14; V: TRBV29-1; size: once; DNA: TGCAGCGTTGAAGTTCCGGGCAGGGTGACTGAAGCTTTCTTT; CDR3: CSVEVPGRVTEAFF
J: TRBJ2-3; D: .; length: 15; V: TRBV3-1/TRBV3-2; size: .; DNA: TGTGCCAGCAGCCAAGATTGGACTACTACAGATACGCAGTATTTT; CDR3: CASSQDWTTTDTQYF
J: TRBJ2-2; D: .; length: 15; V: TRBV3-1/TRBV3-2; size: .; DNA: TGTGCCAGCAGCCTGGGGACTTCGTTCGGCGGGGAGCTGTTTTTT; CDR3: CASSLGTSFGGELFF
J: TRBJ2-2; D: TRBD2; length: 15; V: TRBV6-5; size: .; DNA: TGTGCCAGCAGACCGACTAGCGGGAGCCCCGGGGAGCTGTTTTTT; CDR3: CASRPTSGSPGELFF
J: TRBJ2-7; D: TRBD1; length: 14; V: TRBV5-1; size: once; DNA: TGCGCCAGCAGATGGAGGCAGGGGGCCTACGAGCAGTACTTC; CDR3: CASRWRQGAYEQYF
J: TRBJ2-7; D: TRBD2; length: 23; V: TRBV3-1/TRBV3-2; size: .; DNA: TGTGCCAGCAGCCAAAAGGGCGTGGGGACTAGCCGTTATCAAAGGAAAGTGAGCTTTGAGCAGTACTTC; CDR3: CASSQKGVGTSRYQRKVSFEQYF
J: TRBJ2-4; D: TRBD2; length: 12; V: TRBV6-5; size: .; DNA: TGTGCCAGCACCCTAGCGGAAAACATTCAGTACTTC; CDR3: CASTLAENIQYF
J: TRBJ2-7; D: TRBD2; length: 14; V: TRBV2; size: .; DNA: TGTGCCAGCATCCGGACTAGCGGGAGTTACGAGCAGTACTTC; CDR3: CASIRTSGSYEQYF
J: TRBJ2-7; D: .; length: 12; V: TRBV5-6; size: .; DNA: TGTGCCAGCAGCCTGTACAGGGCGGAGCAGTACTTC; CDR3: CASSLYRAEQYF
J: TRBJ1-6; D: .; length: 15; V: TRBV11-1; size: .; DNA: TGTGCCAGCAGCCCCCACCGGGGGGCGAATTCACCCCTCCACTTT; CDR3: CASSPHRGANSPLHF
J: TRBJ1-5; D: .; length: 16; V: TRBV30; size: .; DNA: TGTGCCTGGAGTCCCGTGGGAGGAGGGTGGAATCAGCCCCAGCATTTT; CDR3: CAWSPVGGGWNQPQHF
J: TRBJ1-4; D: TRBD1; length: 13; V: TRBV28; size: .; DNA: TGTGCCAGCCGGACAGGGATTAATGAAAAACTGTTTTTT; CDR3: CASRTGINEKLFF
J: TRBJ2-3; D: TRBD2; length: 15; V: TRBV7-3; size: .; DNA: TGTGCCAGCAGCTTAGCGGGAGTCGGCACAGATACGCAGTATTTT; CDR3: CASSLAGVGTDTQYF
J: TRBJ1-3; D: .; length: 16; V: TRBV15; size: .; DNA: TGTGCCACCAGCAGGGATCGGAGACTCTCTGGAAACACCATATATTTT; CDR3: CATSRDRRLSGNTIYF
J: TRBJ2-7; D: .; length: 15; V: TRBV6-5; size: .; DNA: TGTGCCAGCAGCGCGCCAGGGGGGAGTCCCTACGAGCAGTACTTC; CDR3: CASSAPGGSPYEQYF
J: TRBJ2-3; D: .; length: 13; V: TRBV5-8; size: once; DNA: TGTGCCAGCAGCACTACAGGGCAGACTACGCAGTATTTT; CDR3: CASSTTGQTTQYF
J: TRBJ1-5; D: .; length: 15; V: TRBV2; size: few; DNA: TGTGCCAGCAGTGAATGGACAGTTAGCAATCAGCCCCAGCATTTT; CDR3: CASSEWTVSNQPQHF
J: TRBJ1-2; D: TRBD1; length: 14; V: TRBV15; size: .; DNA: TGTGCCACCAGCAGAGCAGGGGGCGGCTATGGCTACACCTTC; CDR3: CATSRAGGGYGYTF